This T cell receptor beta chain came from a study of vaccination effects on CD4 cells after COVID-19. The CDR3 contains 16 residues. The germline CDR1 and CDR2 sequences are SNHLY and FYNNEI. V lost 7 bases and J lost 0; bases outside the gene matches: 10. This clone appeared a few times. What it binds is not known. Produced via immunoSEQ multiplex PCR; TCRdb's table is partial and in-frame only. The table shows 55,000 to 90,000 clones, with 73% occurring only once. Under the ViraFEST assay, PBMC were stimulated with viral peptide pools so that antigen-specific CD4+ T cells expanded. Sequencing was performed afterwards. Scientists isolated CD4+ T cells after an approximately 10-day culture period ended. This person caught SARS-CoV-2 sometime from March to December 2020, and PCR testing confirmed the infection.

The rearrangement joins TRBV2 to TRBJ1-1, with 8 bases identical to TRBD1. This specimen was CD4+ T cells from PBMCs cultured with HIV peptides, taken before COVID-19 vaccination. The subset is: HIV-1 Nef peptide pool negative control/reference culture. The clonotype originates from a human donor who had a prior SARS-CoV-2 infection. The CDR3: CASKTPRQGMNTEAFF. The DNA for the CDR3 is TGTGCCAGCAAGACTCCGAGACAGGGGATGAACACTGAAGCTTTCTTT.